This T cell receptor (beta chain) was identified during a study of cytomegalovirus exposure and HLA in healthy donors. Study outcomes and limitations: Looking again later, the authors saw that most CMV-associated TCR beta chains seemed HLA-restricted. Later analysis found that TCR beta chains associated with HLA were more clonally expanded than other, equally common chains. Productive status was seen about 87% or about 30% of the time for most TCR beta V segments in an earlier analysis.

The study ran its PCR with 60 Vbeta and 13 Jbeta primers. Measured with immunoSEQ multiplex PCR; TCRdb has only the in-frame clones, and not every one. The sample lists over 150,000 clones; roughly 80% were seen once. Donors sampled were nominally healthy, though unrecorded immune exposures were likely. The sample holds a few counts of this clone. Its antigen is not known. The CDR3 is 13 amino acids. The germline gives CDR1 SNHLY, CDR2 FYNNEI. J lost 1 base, V lost 6 bases, and 2 bases had no gene match. The TCR originated in a man aged 25-45 years in good health and CMV-seropositive. The chain joins TRBV2 to TRBJ1-1; 7 bases line up with TRBD1. The source material was PBMCs. The CDR3 DNA reads as TGTGCCAGCAGGGGACAGCCGAACACTGAAGCTTTCTTT. Its translation is CASRGQPNTEAFF.